Below are 2 T cell receptor beta chains sequenced from a single sample in a study of blood T cell repertoires in COVID-19. Libraries were prepared by immunoSEQ multiplex PCR; TCRdb keeps only in-frame clonotypes and omits some of them. Among about 150,000 clones listed, around 85% were seen once. Sequencing was done on a sample of peripheral blood. Source of these receptors: a man aged 55 to 70 with COVID-19, enrolled during active disease.

This clone was seen a single time. CDR3 in amino acids: CASSLAGEMYEQYF. Here the CDR3 DNA reads TGCGCCAGCAGCTTAGCGGGAGAAATGTACGAGCAGTACTTC. V is TRBV5-1 and J is TRBJ2-7; 8 bases agree with TRBD2. Germline V gene sequence: CDR1 SGHRS, CDR2 YFSETQ. The CDR3 is 14 amino acids. V gave up 2 bases and J gave up 4 bases; unmatched junction bases: 5.

The genes are TRBV14 and TRBJ2-7; the D is unclear. The CDR3 covers 11 residues. Germline V gene lookup returns CDR1 SGHDN and CDR2 FVKESK. The V gene lost 4 bases and the J gene lost 1 base, with 2 bases spanning the gap. The CDR3: CASSLSYEQYF. CDR3 nucleotides: TGTGCCAGCAGCCTATCCTACGAGCAGTACTTC.